The clone carrying this T cell receptor (beta chain) was picked up a small number of times. Its antigen is not identified. The data originate from a study of response to subunit inactivated influenza vaccine. The trim removed 0 bases at V and 1 base at J, leaving 8 bases unmatched. The V gene's germline CDR1 is DFQATT and CDR2 SNEGSKA (reference sequence). The CDR3 contains 16 residues. Study results and caveats: Researchers suggested that each seasonal influenza vaccination recruits few new T cells.

TCRdb ran MiXCR on the RT-PCR reads and lists one entry per CDR3 protein. The sample lists 250,000 to 350,000 distinct CDR3 sequences, approximately 21% occurring once. The chain is built from TRBV20-1 and TRBJ2-5; TRBD2 matches at 7 bases. The clonotype was recovered from a man in his fifties or sixties who received an inactivated influenza vaccine. The specimen was PBMCs from blood, collected approximately 22 months after vaccination. CDR3 nucleotides: TGCAGTGCTAGAGATTGGCTAGCGGAGTCCCAAGAGACCCAGTACTTC. Translated, it gives CSARDWLAESQETQYF.